This T cell receptor (beta chain) was sequenced in a study of shared clonotypes between healthy human individuals. It was CD45RO-negative cells, positively selected for CCR7, that made up naive CD8 cells, with terminally differentiated effector memory CD45RA+ cells excluded. Repertoires were generated with immunoSEQ multiplex PCR, while TCRdb's copy carries only in-frame clones and drops some. Of around 1,900,000 clones detected, around 93% appear once; the ten largest clones hold around 1.7%. Concerning this clone: What it binds is not known.

The CDR3 contains 15 residues. Germline CDR1 is MNHEY and CDR2 is SMNVEV (reference sequence). J was trimmed by 4 bases and V by 5 bases; bases with no gene match: 8. Study conclusions and caveats: Memory subsets generally showed smaller estimated richness than naive subsets did.

What was sequenced was naive CD8+ T cells from PBMCs. This clonotype was obtained from a man aged 18 to 35 in good health. Some clones in this sample may be carry-over from other donors' samples. The gene calls are TRBV27 and TRBJ1-2; 9 bases fit TRBD1. The CDR3 protein is CASSPRTGALYGYTF. CDR3 nucleotides: TGTGCCAGCAGTCCGCGGACAGGGGCTCTCTATGGCTACACCTTC.